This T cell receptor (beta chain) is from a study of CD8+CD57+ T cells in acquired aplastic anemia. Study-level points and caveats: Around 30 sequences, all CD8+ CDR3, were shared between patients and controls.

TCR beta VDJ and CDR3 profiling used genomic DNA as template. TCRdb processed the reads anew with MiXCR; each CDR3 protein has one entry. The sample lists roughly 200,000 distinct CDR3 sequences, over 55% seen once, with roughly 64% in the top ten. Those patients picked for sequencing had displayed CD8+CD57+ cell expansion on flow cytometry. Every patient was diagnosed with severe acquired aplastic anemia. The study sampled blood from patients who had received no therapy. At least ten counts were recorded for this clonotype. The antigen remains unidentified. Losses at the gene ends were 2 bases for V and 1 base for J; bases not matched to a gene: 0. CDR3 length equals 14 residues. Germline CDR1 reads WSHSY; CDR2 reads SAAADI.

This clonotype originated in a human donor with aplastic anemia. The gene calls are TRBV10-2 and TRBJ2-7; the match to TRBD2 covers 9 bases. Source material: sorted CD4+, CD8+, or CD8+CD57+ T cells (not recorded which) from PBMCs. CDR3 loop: CASSESGGSYEQYF. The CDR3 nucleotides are TGCGCCAGCAGTGAGAGCGGGGGGTCCTACGAGCAGTACTTC.